The source of this T cell receptor beta chain is a study of cytomegalovirus exposure and HLA in healthy donors. Study background: Unique TCRs numbering roughly 85 million, obtained from HLA-typed donors, made up an early data release.

Vbeta (60) and Jbeta (13) primers were used in the PCR. The method was immunoSEQ multiplex PCR; TCRdb's version includes in-frame clones alone and lacks a portion of them. This table has about 120,000 clones, approximately 9.4% appearing once. Comment on this clone: The antigen remains unidentified.

Overall study results and limits: Earlier findings revealed that most TCR beta V segments proved productive either about 90% or about 30% of the time. Most TCR sequences proved rare, with some public TCRs found in many donors.

The TCR comes from a man aged 25 to 45 in good health and CMV-seronegative. The specimen was PBMCs.

The CDR3 DNA sequence: TGTGCCAGCAGCCGCTTTGGGGTCGACAGCTCCTACGAGCAGTACTTC. Translating gives CASSRFGVDSSYEQYF. This sequence joins TRBV7-8 and TRBJ2-5, with a weak D call TRBD1 (5 bases). The J call may be mistaken, given a closer DNA end match to TRBJ2-7. The CDR3 has 16 residues. Germline V gene lookup returns CDR1 SGHVS and CDR2 FQNEAQ.